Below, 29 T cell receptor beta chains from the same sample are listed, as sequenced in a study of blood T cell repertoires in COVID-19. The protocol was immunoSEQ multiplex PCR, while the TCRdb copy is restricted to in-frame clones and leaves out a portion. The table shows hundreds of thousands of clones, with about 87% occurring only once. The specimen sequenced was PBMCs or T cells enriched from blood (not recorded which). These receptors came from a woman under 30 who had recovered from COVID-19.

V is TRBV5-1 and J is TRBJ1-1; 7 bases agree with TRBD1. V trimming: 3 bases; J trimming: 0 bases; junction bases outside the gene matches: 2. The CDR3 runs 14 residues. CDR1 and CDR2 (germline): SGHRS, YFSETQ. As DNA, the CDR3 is TGCGCCAGCAGCTCGACAGGGATGAACACTGAAGCTTTCTTT. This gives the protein CASSSTGMNTEAFF.

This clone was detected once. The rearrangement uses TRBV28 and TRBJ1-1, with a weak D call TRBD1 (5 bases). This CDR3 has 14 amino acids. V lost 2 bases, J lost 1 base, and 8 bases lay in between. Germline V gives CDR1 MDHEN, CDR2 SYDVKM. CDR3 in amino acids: CASSLGGGNTEAFF. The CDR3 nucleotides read TGTGCCAGCAGTTTAGGGGGGGGGAACACTGAAGCTTTCTTT.

The CDR3 DNA reads TGTGCCAGCAGTGGGGTGGCGGGGGAAGCTTTCTTT. Protein product: CASSGVAGEAFF. The V and J genes are TRBV25-1 and TRBJ1-1; D unresolved. The V and J ends lost 4 bases and 8 bases respectively, with 11 bases between them. Germline V gives CDR1 MGHDK, CDR2 SYGVNS. The CDR3 sequence is 12 residues long.

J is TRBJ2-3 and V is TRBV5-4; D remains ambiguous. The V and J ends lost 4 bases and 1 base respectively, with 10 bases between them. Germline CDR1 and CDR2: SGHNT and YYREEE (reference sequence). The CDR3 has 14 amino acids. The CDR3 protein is CASSVTDGTDTQYF. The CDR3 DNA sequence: TGTGCCAGCAGCGTCACAGATGGCACAGATACGCAGTATTTT.

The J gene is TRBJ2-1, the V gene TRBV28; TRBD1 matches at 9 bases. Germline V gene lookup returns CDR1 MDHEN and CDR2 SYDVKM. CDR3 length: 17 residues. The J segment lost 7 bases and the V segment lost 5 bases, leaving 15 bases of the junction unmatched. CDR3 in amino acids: CASSPNTPGQGWNEQFF. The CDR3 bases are TGTGCCAGCAGTCCAAACACTCCGGGACAGGGCTGGAATGAGCAGTTCTTC.

The CDR3 reads CASSATGQGIVDYGYTF. CDR3 DNA: TGTGCCAGCAGCGCGACAGGACAGGGGATAGTTGACTATGGCTACACCTTC. The chain employs TRBV9 and TRBJ1-2, with 9 bases matching TRBD1. Unmatched junction bases numbered 12, after V lost 3 bases and J lost 3 bases. The CDR3 runs 17 residues. In germline, CDR1 is SGDLS, CDR2 YYNGEE.

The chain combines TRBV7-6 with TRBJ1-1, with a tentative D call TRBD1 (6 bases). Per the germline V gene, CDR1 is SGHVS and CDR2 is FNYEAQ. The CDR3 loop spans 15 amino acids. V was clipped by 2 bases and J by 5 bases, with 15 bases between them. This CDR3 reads CASSLSQGLPTEAFF. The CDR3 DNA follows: TGTGCCAGCAGCTTAAGTCAGGGGTTGCCAACTGAAGCTTTCTTT.

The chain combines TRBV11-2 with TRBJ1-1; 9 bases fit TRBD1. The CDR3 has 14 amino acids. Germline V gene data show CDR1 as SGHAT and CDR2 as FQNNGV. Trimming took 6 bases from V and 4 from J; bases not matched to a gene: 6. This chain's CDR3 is CASSQQGAVTEAFF. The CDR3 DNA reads TGTGCCAGCAGTCAACAGGGGGCGGTCACTGAAGCTTTCTTT.

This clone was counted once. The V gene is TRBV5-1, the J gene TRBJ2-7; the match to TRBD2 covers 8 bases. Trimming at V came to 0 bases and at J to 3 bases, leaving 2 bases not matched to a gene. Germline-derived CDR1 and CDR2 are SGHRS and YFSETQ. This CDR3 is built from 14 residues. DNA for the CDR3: TGCGCCAGCAGCTTGGACGGGACTAGCTACGAGCAGTACTTC. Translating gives CASSLDGTSYEQYF.

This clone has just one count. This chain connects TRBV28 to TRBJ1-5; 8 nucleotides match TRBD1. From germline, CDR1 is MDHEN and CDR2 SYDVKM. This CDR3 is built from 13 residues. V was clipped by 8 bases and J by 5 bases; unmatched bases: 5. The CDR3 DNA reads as TGTGCCAGCCACGGGACAGGCTATCAGCCCCAGCATTTT. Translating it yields CASHGTGYQPQHF.

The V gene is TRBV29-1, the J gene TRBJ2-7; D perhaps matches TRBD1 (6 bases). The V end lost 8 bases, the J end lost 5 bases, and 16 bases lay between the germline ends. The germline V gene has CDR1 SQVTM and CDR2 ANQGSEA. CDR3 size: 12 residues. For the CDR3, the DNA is TGCAGCATATTAGGACAGAGGGACGAGCAGTACTTC. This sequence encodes CSILGQRDEQYF.

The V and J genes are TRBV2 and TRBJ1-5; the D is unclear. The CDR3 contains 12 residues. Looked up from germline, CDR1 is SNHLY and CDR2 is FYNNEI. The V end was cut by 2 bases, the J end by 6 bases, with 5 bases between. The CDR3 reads CASSELSQPQHF. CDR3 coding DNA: TGTGCCAGCAGTGAACTAAGTCAGCCCCAGCATTTT.

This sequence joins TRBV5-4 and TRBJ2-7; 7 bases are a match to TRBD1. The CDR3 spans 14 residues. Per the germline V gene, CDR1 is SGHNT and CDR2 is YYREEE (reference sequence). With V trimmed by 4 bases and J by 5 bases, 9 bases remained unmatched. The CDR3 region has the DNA TGTGCCAGCAGCCGCCAGACAGGGCAGCACGAGCAGTACTTC. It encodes CASSRQTGQHEQYF.

The CDR3 nucleotides are TGTGCCAGCAGTTATACCTTACAGGGCTATGGCTACACCTTC. Translating it yields CASSYTLQGYGYTF. The V gene is TRBV2, the J gene TRBJ1-2, with TRBD1 as a possible D gene (6 bases). CDR1 SNHLY and CDR2 FYNNEI come from the germline V gene. With 5 bases removed from V and 4 bases from J, the gap between germline ends came to 14 bases. The CDR3 spans 14 residues.

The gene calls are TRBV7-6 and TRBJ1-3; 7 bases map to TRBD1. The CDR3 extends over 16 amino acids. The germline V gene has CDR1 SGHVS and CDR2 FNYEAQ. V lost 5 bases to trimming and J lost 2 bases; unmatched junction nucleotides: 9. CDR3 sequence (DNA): TGTGCCAGCAGCCTCGATCCAGGACAGGCTGGAAACACCATATATTTT. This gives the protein CASSLDPGQAGNTIYF.

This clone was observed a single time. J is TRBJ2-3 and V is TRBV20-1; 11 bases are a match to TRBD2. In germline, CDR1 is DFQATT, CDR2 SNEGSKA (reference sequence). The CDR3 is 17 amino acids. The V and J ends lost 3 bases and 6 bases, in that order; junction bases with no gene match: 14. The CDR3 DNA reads TGCAGTGCTAGTCGTTTAGCGGGGGGGCCCCCGTGGGATACGCAGTATTTT. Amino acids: CSASRLAGGPPWDTQYF.

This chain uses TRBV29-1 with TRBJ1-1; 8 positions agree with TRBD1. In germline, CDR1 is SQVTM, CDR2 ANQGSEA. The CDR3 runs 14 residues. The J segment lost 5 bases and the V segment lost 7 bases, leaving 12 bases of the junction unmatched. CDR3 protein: CSDGVDRARTEAFF. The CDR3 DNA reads TGCAGCGACGGTGTGGACAGGGCGCGGACTGAAGCTTTCTTT.

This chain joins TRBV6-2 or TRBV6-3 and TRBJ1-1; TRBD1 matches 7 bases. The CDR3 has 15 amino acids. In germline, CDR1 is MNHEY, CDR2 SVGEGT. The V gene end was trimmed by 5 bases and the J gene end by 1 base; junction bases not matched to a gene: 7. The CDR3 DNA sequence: TGTGCCAGCAGTCAGACAGGGTTCGGGAACACTGAAGCTTTCTTT. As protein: CASSQTGFGNTEAFF.

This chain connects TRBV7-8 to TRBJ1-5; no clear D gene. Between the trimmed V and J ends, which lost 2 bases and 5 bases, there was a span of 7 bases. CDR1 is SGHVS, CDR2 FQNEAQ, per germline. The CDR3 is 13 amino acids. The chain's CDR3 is CASSLYSDQPQHF. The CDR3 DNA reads TGTGCCAGCAGCTTATATTCAGATCAGCCCCAGCATTTT.

The CDR3 reads CASSLATGRETQYF. CDR3 DNA sequence: TGTGCCAGCAGCTTAGCCACGGGGAGAGAGACCCAGTACTTC. The chain combines TRBV7-2 with TRBJ2-5; maybe TRBD2 (5 bases). In germline, CDR1 is SGHTA, CDR2 FQGNSA. V gave up 0 bases and J gave up 4 bases, with 9 bases separating them. This CDR3 has 14 amino acids.

In DNA form, the CDR3 reads TGTGCCAGCAGCTATCGGGACAGGGTGGGCTACACCTTC. Residues: CASSYRDRVGYTF. This chain uses TRBV7-6 with TRBJ1-2, with 9 bases matching TRBD1. Germline CDR1 and CDR2: SGHVS and FNYEAQ. The CDR3 spans 13 residues. After removal of 4 bases from V and 8 bases from J, the junction contained 5 bases not matched to a gene.

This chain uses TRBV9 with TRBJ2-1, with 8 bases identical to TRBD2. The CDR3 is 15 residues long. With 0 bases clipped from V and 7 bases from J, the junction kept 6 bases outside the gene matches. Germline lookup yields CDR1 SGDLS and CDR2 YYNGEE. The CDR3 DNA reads TGTGCCAGCAGCGTAGACTTGGGGACTAGGAATGAGCAGTTCTTC. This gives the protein CASSVDLGTRNEQFF.

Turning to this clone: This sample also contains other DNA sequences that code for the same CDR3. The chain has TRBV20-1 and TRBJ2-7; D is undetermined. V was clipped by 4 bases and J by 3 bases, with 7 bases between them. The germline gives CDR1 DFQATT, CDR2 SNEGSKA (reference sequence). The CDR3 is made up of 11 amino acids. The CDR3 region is CSAKLSYEQYF. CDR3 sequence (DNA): TGCAGTGCTAAGTTGAGCTACGAGCAGTACTTC.

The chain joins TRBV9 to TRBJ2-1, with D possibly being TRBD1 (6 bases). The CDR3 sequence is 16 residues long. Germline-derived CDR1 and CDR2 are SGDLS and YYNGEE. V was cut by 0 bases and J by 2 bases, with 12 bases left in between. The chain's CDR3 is CASSVEGEPPYNEQFF. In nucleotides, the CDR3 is TGTGCCAGCAGCGTAGAGGGGGAGCCCCCCTACAATGAGCAGTTCTTC. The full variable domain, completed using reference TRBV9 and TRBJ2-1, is DSGVTQTPKHLITATGQRVTLRCSPRSGDLSVYWYQQSLDQGLQFLIQYYNGEERAKGNILERFSAQQFPDLHSELNLSSLELGDSALYFCASSVEGEPPYNEQFFGPGTRLTVL.

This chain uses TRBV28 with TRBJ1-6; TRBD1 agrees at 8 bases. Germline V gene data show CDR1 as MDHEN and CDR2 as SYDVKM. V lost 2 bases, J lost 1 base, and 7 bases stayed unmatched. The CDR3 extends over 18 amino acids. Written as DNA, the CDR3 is TGTGCCAGCAGTTTACGACAGGGGTTAGGATCCTATAATTCACCCCTCCACTTT. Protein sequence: CASSLRQGLGSYNSPLHF. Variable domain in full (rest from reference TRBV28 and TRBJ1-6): DVKVTQSSRYLVKRTGEKVFLECVQDMDHENMFWYRQDPGLGLRLIYFSYDVKMKEKGDIPEGYSVSREKKERFSLILESASTNQTSMYLCASSLRQGLGSYNSPLHFGNGTRLTVT.

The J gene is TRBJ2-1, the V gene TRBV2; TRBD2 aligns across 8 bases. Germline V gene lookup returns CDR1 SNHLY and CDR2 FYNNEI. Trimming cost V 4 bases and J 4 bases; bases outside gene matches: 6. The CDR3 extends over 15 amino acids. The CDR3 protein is CASSGLASGYNEQFF. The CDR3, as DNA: TGTGCCAGCAGTGGCCTCGCTAGCGGGTACAATGAGCAGTTCTTC. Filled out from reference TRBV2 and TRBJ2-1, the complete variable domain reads EPEVTQTPSHQVTQMGQEVILRCVPISNHLYFYWYRQILGQKVEFLVSFYNNEISEKSEIFDDQFSVERPDGSNFTLKIRSTKLEDSAMYFCASSGLASGYNEQFFGPGTRLTVL.

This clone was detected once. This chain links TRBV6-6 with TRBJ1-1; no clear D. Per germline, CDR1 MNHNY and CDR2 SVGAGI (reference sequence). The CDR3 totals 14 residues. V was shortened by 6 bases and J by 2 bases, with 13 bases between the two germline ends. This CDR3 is CASRPTRANTEAFF. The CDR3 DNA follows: TGTGCCAGCAGGCCCACGAGGGCAAACACTGAAGCTTTCTTT.

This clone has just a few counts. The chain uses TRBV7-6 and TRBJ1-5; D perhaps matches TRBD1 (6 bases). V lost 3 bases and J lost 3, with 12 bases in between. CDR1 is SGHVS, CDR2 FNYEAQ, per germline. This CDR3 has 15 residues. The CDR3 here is CASSLAGADNQPQHF. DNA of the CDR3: TGTGCCAGCAGCTTGGCAGGGGCGGACAATCAGCCCCAGCATTTT.

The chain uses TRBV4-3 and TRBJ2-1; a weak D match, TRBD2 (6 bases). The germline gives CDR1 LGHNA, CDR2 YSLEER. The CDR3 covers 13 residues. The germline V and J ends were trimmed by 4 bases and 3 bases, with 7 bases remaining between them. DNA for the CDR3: TGCGCCAGCAGCCGACTAGTCTACAATGAGCAGTTCTTC. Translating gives CASSRLVYNEQFF.